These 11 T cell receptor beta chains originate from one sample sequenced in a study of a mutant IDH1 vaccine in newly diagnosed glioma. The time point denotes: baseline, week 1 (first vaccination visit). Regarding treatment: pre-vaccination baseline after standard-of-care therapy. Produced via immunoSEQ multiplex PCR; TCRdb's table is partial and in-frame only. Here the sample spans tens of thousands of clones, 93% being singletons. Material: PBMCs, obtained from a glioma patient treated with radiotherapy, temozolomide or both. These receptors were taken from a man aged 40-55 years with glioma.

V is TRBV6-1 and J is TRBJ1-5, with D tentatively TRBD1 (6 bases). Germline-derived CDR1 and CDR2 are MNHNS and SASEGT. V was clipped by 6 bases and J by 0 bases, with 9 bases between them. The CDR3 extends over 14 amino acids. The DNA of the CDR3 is TGTGCCAGCAGCAAGGACAGTAGCAATCAGCCCCAGCATTTT. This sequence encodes CASSKDSSNQPQHF.

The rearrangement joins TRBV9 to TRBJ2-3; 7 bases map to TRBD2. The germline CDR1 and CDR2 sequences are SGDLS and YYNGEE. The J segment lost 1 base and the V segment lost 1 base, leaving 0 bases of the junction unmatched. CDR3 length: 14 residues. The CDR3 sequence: CASSVSGGTDTQYF. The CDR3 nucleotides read TGTGCCAGCAGCGTAAGCGGGGGCACAGATACGCAGTATTTT.

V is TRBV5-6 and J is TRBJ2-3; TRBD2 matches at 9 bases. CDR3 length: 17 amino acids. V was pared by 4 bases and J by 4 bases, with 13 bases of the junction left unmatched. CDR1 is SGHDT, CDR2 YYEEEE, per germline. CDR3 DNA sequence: TGTGCCAGCAGCCCGGGACCCGCGGGGGGGGTATCAGATACGCAGTATTTT. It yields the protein CASSPGPAGGVSDTQYF.

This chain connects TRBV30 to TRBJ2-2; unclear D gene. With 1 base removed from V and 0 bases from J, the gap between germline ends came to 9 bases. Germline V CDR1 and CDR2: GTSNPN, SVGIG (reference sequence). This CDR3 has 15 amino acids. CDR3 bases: TGTGCCTGGAGTGGATTCCCATCGAACACCGGGGAGCTGTTTTTT. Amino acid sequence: CAWSGFPSNTGELFF.

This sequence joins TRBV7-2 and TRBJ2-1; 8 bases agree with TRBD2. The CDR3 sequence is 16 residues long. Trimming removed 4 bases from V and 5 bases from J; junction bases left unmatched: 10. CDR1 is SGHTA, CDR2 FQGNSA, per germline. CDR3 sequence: CASSWGVGLGDNEQFF. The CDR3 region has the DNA TGTGCCAGCAGCTGGGGGGTGGGACTAGGGGACAATGAGCAGTTCTTC.

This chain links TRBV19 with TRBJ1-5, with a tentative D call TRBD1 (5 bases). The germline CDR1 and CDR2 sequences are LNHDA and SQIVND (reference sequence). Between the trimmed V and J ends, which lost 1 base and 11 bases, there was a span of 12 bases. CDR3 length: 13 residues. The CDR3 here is CASSIVGGGSQHF. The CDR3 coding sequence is TGTGCCAGTAGTATAGTTGGGGGAGGGTCCCAGCATTTT.

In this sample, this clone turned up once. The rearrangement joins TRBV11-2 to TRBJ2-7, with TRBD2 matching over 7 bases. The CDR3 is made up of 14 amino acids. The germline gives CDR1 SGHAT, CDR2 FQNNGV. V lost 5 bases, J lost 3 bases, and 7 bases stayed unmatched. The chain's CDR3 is CASSPLRGVYEQYF. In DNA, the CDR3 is TGTGCCAGCAGCCCTCTCCGGGGGGTCTACGAGCAGTACTTC.

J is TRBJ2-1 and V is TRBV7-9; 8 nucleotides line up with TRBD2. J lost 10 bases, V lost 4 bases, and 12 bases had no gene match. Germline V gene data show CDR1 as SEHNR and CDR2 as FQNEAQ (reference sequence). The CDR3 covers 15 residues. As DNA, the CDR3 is TGTGCCAGCAGCTCCCGTGGAGGGCGGGGGGCCGAGCAGTTCTTC. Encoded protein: CASSSRGGRGAEQFF.

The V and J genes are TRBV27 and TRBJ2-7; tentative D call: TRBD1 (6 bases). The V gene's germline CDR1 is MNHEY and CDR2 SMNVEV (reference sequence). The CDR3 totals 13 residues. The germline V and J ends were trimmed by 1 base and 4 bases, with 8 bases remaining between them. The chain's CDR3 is CASSLYRDYEQYF. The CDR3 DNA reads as TGTGCCAGCAGTTTATACAGGGATTACGAGCAGTACTTC.

CDR3 amino acids: CASRPRDRSYEQYF. For the CDR3, the DNA is TGTGCCAGCAGACCCCGGGACAGGTCCTACGAGCAGTACTTC. This rearrangement joins TRBV6-5 to TRBJ2-7; 8 bases are a match to TRBD1. After removal of 6 bases from V and 1 base from J, the junction contained 5 bases not matched to a gene. CDR1 is MNHEY and CDR2 is SVGAGI in the germline V gene. CDR3 length: 14 residues.

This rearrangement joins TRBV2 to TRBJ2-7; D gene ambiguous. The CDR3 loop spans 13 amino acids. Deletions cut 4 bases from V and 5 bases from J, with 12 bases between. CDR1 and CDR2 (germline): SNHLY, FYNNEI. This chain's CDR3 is CASSVGRTDEQYF. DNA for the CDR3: TGTGCCAGCAGTGTAGGTAGAACCGACGAGCAGTACTTC.